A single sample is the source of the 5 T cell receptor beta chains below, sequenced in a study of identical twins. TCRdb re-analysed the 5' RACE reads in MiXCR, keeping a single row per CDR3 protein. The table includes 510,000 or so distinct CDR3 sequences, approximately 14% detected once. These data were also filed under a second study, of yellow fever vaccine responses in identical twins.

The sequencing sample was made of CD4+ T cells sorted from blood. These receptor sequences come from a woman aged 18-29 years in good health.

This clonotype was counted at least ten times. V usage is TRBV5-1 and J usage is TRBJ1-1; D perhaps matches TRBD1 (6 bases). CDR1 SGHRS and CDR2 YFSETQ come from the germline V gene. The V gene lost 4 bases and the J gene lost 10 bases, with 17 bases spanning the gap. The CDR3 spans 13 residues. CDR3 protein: CASSGGAGTGAFF. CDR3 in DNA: TGCGCCAGCAGCGGGGGGGCAGGGACGGGAGCTTTCTTT.

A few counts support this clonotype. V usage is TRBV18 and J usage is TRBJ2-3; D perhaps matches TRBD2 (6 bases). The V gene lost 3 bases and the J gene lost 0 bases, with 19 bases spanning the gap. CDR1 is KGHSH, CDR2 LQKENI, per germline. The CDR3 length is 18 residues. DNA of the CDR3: TGTGCCAGCTCACCTTCTATTCTCGGGGGAAAAAGCACAGATACGCAGTATTTT. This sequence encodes CASSPSILGGKSTDTQYF.

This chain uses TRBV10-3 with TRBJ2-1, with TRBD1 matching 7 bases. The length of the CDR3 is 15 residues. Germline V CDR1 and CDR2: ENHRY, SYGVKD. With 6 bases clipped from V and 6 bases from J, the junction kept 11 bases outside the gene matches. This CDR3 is CAIRGRQGAINEQFF. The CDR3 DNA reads TGTGCCATCAGGGGCCGACAGGGAGCCATCAATGAGCAGTTCTTC.

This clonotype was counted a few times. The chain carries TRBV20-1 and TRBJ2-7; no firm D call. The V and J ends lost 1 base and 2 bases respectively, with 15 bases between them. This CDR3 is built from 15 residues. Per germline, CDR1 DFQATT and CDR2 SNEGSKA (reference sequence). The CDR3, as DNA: TGCAGTGCTAGAGCCGGAGACATCTATACCTACGAGCAGTACTTC. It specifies CSARAGDIYTYEQYF.

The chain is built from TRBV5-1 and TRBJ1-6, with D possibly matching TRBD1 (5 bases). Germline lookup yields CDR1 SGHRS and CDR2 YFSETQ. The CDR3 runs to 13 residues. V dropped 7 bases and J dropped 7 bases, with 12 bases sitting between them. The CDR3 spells CASSMTENSPLHF. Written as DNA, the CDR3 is TGCGCCAGCTCAATGACAGAAAATTCACCCCTCCACTTT.